Below, one TCR beta chain is given with its context. The data are from a study of T cell changes during pregnancy in multiple sclerosis. The ends were cut back, 8 bases at V and 5 bases at J, with 7 bases in the middle. This CDR3 has 11 amino acids. In germline, CDR1 is MNHEY, CDR2 SVGAGI. Sequencing used immunoSEQ multiplex PCR; TCRdb keeps in-frame clones, though not all of them. The sample lists about 79,000 clones; 80% to 95% were seen once. The chain couples TRBV6-5 to TRBJ1-5; D gene ambiguous. The input for sequencing was peripheral blood, taken in the second trimester of pregnancy. The receptor's source is a female donor in good health, enrolled as a control in a pregnancy study. In nucleotides, the CDR3 is TGTGCCAGCGGGAGGGATCAGCCCCAGCATTTT. Protein product: CASGRDQPQHF.